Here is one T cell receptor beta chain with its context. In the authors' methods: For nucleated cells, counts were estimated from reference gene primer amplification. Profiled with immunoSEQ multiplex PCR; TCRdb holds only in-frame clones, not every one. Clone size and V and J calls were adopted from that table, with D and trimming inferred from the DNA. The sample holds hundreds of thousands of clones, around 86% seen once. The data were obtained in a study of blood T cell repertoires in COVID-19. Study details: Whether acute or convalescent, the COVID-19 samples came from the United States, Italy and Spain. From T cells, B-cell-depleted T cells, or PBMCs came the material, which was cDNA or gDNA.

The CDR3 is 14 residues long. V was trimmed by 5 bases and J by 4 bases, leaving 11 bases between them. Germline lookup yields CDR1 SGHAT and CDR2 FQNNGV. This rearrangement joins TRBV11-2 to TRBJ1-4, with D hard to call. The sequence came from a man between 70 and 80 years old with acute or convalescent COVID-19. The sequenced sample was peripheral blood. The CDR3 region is CASSADNGNEKLFF. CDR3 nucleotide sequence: TGTGCCAGCAGCGCAGACAATGGTAATGAAAAACTGTTTTTT. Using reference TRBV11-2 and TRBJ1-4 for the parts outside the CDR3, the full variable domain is EAGVAQSPRYKIIEKRQSVAFWCNPISGHATLYWYQQILGQGPKLLIQFQNNGVVDDSQLPKDRFSAERLKGVDSTLKIQPAKLEDSAVYLCASSADNGNEKLFFGSGTQLSVL.